Below are 6 T cell receptor beta chains sequenced from a single sample in a study of tumor and adjacent non-tumor tissue in lung cancer. No cell sorting was done before RNA was extracted from the tissue. The normal lung tissue was taken more than 3 cm from the tumor edge. Three rounds of nested PCR, following a modified ARM-PCR protocol, produced the TCRbeta library. TCRdb re-called the multiplex PCR reads with MiXCR, one entry per CDR3 protein. Among around 76,000 distinct CDR3 sequences, just over 75% were seen once, and the ten largest hold around 38%. Sequences were obtained from distant non-tumor lung tissue. The receptors were gathered from a man between 65 and 85 years old with non-small cell lung cancer.

Worth noting for this clonotype: A much larger clone differs by one base, so this may be a read error. V usage is TRBV6-1 and J usage is TRBJ2-3; TRBD1 matches at 11 bases. The CDR3 loop spans 16 amino acids. V lost 3 bases, J lost 4 bases, and 6 bases stayed unmatched. Germline V gives CDR1 MNHNS, CDR2 SASEGT. This CDR3 reads CASSDWDRGMADTQYF. DNA for the CDR3: TGTGCCAGCAGTGATTGGGACAGGGGGATGGCAGATACGCAGTATTTT.

With regard to this clonotype: A read error may account for a junction end that differs from germline. V usage is TRBV11-2 and J usage is TRBJ2-7; 8 bases fit TRBD1. The germline CDR1 and CDR2 sequences are SGHAT and FQNNGV. This CDR3 contains 15 residues. Here the CDR3 reads CASSSNQGAPYEQYF. DNA of the CDR3: TGTGCGAGCAGCTCAAATCAGGGGGCCCCCTACGAGCAGTACTTC. The full variable domain, in which reference TRBV11-2 and TRBJ2-7 provide the parts outside the CDR3, is EAGVAQSPRYKIIEKRQSVAFWCNPISGHATLYWYQQILGQGPKLLIQFQNNGVVDDSQLPKDRFSAERLKGVDSTLKIQPAKLEDSAVYLCASSSNQGAPYEQYFGPGTRLTVT.

On this clonotype: A much more abundant neighbour one base away suggests this may be a read error. The chain carries TRBV14 and TRBJ2-7, with D unresolved. CDR3 length: 12 residues. Germline CDR1 reads SGHDN; CDR2 reads FVKESK. The CDR3 bases are TGTACCAGCAGCACACACCTCTACGAGCAGTACTTC. It yields the protein CTSSTHLYEQYF. Based on the CDR3 plus reference TRBV14 and TRBJ2-7, the full variable domain is EAGVTQFPSHSVIEKGQTVTLRCDPISGHDNLYWYRRVMGKEIKFLLHFVKESKQDESGMPNNRFLAERTGGTYSTLKVQPAELEDSGVYFCTSSTHLYEQYFGPGTRLTVT.

A word on this clonotype: At one end the junction does not follow the germline gene, possibly because of a read error. V and J are TRBV6-1 and TRBJ2-1, with 9 bases identical to TRBD2. Germline CDR1 reads MNHNS; CDR2 reads SASEGT. The CDR3 spans 19 residues. The CDR3 here is CANSEDTQLQREAHNEQFF. Written as DNA, the CDR3 is TGTGCCAACAGTGAAGATACGCAGTTACAGCGGGAGGCCCACAATGAGCAGTTCTTC.

V usage is TRBV7-8 and J usage is TRBJ2-1, with D hard to call. V was shortened by 3 bases and J by 8 bases, with 20 bases between the two germline ends. From germline, CDR1 is SGHVS and CDR2 FQNEAQ. The CDR3 runs to 16 residues. The DNA of the CDR3 is TGTGCCAGCAGCTTGGGGTTAGTCCGGTCGTTATATGAGCAGTTCTTC. Translated, it gives CASSLGLVRSLYEQFF.

In its sample, this clonotype was seen many times. J is TRBJ1-5 and V is TRBV6-6; D gene unclear. Germline V lookup: CDR1 MNHNY, CDR2 SVGAGI (reference sequence). This CDR3 region has 12 residues. V was shortened by 5 bases and J by 5 bases, with 7 bases between the two germline ends. This CDR3 reads CASSVPDQPQHF. CDR3 nucleotides: TGTGCCAGCAGTGTGCCGGATCAGCCCCAGCATTTT.